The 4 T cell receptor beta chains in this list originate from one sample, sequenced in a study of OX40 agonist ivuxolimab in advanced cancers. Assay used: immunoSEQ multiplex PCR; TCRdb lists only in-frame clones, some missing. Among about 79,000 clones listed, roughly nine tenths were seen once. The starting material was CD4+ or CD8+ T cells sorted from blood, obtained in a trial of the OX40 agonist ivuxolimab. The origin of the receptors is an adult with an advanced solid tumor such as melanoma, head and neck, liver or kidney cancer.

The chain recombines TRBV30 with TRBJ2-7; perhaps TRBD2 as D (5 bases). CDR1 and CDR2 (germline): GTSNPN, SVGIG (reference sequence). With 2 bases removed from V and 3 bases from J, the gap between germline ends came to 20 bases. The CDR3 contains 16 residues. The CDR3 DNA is TGTGCCTGGAGTCAACCGTGGACTTCCCCGGACTACGAGCAGTACTTC. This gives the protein CAWSQPWTSPDYEQYF.

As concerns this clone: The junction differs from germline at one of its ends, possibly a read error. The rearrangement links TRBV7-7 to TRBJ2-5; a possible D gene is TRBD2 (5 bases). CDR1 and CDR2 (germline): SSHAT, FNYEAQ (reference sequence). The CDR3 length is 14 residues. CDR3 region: CASSQIASQETQYF. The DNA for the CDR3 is TGTGCTAGCAGCCAAATAGCGTCTCAAGAGACCCAGTACTTC.

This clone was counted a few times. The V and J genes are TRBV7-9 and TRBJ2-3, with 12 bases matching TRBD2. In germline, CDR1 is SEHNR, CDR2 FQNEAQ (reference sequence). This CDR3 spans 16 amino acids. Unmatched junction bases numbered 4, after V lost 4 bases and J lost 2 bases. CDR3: CASSSGTSGYTDTQYF. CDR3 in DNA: TGTGCCAGCAGCTCCGGGACTAGCGGGTACACAGATACGCAGTATTTT.

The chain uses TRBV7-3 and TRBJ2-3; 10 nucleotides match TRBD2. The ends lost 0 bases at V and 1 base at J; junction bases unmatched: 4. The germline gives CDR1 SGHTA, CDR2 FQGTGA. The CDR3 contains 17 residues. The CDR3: CASSLTGTSDGTDTQYF. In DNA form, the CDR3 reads TGTGCCAGCAGCTTAACCGGGACTAGCGACGGCACAGATACGCAGTATTTT.